This T cell receptor beta chain was captured in a study of somatic mutations in cytotoxic T cells in rheumatoid arthritis. The CDR3 contains 16 residues. V shed 4 bases, J shed 4 bases, and the junction held 6 bases outside the gene matches. Per germline, CDR1 MNHNY and CDR2 SVGAGI (reference sequence). How the authors handled the data: Matches were rare between published virus-specific TCRB sequences and patient CD8+ clones exceeding 1%. Using immunoSEQ multiplex PCR, the repertoire was profiled, and TCRdb retains in-frame clones only, with some absent. V and J calls and clone size follow that table, whereas D and trimming were derived from the DNA. In the table there are roughly 17,000 clones, about 85% of which are singletons.

Input material: CD8+ T cells sorted from blood. This TCR derives from an adult with rheumatoid arthritis. This chain connects TRBV6-6 to TRBJ2-3; 12 bases map to TRBD2. In DNA, the CDR3 is TGTGCCAGCAGTTGGGCTAGCGGGGGGGGATCAGATACGCAGTATTTT. Its translation is CASSWASGGGSDTQYF.